This T cell receptor (beta chain) was captured by sequencing in a study of cytomegalovirus exposure and HLA in healthy donors. Whole-study results and caveats: In an earlier analysis, in 620 or so donors, most V segments appeared productive either ~90% or ~30% of the time. The classifier, whose performance was assessed in both the original and validation cohorts, reportedly diagnosed cytomegalovirus status with high specificity and sensitivity.

V shed 7 bases and J shed 3 bases, with 16 bases lying between them. This CDR3 has 14 amino acids. Germline CDR1 and CDR2: SGHDN and FVKESK. In the case of this clone: Its specificity is unknown.

A multiplex PCR was run with 60 Vbeta primers and 13 Jbeta primers. Only in-frame clones appear in the TCRdb table, and some are missing; sequencing was by immunoSEQ multiplex PCR. This sample carries under 200,000 clones, with approximately 0.82% going to the ten biggest clones. This TCR came from a woman aged 18-30 years in good health and CMV-seropositive. The rearrangement links TRBV14 to TRBJ2-7, with a tentative D call TRBD2 (6 bases). Material: PBMCs. For the CDR3, the DNA is TGTGCCAGCATTTTGCGACTAGGCCTCTACGAGCAGTACTTC. Amino acids: CASILRLGLYEQYF.